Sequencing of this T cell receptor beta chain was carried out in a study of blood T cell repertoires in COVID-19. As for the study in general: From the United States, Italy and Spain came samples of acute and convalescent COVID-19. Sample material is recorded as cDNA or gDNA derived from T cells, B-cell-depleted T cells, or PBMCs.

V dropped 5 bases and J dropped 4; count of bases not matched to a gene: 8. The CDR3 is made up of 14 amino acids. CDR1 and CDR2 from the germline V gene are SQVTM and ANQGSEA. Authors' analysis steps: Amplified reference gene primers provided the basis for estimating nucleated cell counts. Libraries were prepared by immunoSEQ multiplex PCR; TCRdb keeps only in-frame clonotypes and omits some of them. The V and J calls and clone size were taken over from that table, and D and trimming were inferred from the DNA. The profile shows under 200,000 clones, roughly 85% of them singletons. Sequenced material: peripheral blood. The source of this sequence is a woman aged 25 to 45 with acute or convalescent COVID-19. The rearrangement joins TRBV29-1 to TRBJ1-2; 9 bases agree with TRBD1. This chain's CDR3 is CSVTRDRVGYGYTF. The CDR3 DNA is TGCAGCGTTACTCGGGACAGGGTCGGCTATGGCTACACCTTC.